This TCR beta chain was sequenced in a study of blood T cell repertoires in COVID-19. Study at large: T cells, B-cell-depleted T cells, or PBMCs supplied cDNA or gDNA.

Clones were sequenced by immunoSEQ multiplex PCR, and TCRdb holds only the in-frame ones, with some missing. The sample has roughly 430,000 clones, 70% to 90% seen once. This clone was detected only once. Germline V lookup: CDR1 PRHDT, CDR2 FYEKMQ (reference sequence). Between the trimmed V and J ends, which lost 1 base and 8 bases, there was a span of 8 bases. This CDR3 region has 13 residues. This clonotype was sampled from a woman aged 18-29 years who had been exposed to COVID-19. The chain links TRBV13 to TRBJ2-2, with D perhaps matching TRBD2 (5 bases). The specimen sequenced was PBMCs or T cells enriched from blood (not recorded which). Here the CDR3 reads CASSLALAGELFF. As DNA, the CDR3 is TGTGCCAGCAGCTTAGCTCTAGCTGGGGAGCTGTTTTTT.